The T cell receptor (beta chain) described here comes from a study of CD8+ T cells in alopecia areata (dated by TCRdb to the late 2010s). In the study overall: The treated patients, all with moderate-to-severe alopecia areata, were enrolled in an open-label pilot trial of oral tofacitinib given at 5 to 10 mg twice daily. RNA was obtained with the PAXgene miRNA kit for fixed scalp, the miRNeasy kit for PBMCs, and the RNeasy kit for mouse skin. Scalp clonality was compared among normal scalp (n=4), patchy alopecia areata scalp (n=8), and alopecia totalis/universalis scalp (n=8). The study used high-throughput TCRbeta sequencing to examine T cell clonal expansion in alopecia areata, in both the C3H/HeJ mouse model and human patients. Patients on tofacitinib were biopsied at baseline and after 4 and 24 weeks of treatment, and several of the patients also had a later scalp biopsy. Scalp tissue and sorted CD4+ and CD8+ peripheral blood T cells from patchy and totalis/universalis alopecia areata patients and from healthy controls were covered by human TCRbeta sequencing. TCRbeta CDR3 regions were amplified by immunoSEQ multiplex PCR with 35 Vbeta forward and 13 Jbeta reverse primers. Patients stayed on tofacitinib for 6 to 18 months and then had 6 months of follow-up off drug so that delayed response and recurrence could be assessed.

Reading the germline V gene gives CDR1 SGHTA and CDR2 FQGTGA. The CDR3 contains 15 residues, cysteine and phenylalanine counted. Solely the CDR3 DNA is kept, with 45 bases framed from the first base. Trimmed from V: 6 bases; trimmed from J: 6 bases; junction bases lacking a gene match: 11. From alopecia areata patients, peripheral blood was collected along with lesional scalp punch biopsies. After PBMCs were isolated by density centrifugation and stained for CD3, CD4 and CD8, a FACSAria was used to sort CD4+ and CD8+ T cells. What the study reported, not specific to this receptor: Unlike mouse skin, where gammadelta T cells dominate, normal human skin contains resident alphabeta T cells that get sequenced too, which complicates analysis of the scalp TCR repertoire. Compared with mice, TCR sequences shared between patients were less clear, possibly partly because of HLA diversity across the patient population. Compared with normal scalp, lesional scalp had higher clonality and more expanded CD8+ clones, particularly in alopecia totalis/universalis, a pattern that suggests antigenic drive.

Libraries were built with the immunoSEQ multiplex PCR assay. RNA was extracted from all samples and reverse transcribed into cDNA as template for TCR sequencing. First-strand cDNA was synthesized using SuperScript III with a 2:1 mix of oligo-dT and random hexamers. Amplification bias was assessed with a synthetic immune receptor repertoire, and residual bias was removed computationally. The source study handled its data this way. Raw reads were preprocessed for error removal, and CDR3 was defined according to IMGT conventions as running from the conserved cysteine to phenylalanine. To get clonality, Shannon entropy was normalized by log2 of the number of productive unique TCRs and the result was subtracted from 1. Scalp TCRbeta sequences were cross-referenced with sorted blood CD4 and CD8 repertoires so that the CD4 or CD8 identity of scalp clones could be inferred. The source is immuneACCESS, and TCRdb retained only in-frame sequences with V and J called. Part of the clones is not carried over; for the studies checked, unresolved V genes explain less than half of this, and the remainder is unexplained. That table gives V, J and clone size, and the DNA gave D and trimming. Recorded for this sample are 120,000 to 150,000 clones; over 45% of them occurred a single time. The ten largest make up about 6.4% of the sample.

This clone was detected only a few times. The antigen it recognizes is unknown. Base qualities are not recorded, but no much larger clone differs from it by a single base. This sequence uses TRBV7-3 and TRBJ2-1, and TRBD1 matches 7 of the central bases. Sequencing used CD4+ T cells sorted from blood. The sequence was obtained from a human donor with alopecia areata. Here is the DNA: TGTGCCAGCAGTAGACAGGGTTCTACGGCCAATGAGCAGTTCTTC. Its amino acids are CASSRQGSTANEQFF.